The 21 T cell receptor beta chains reported below all come from one sample, sequenced in a study of T-cell memory formation after mild COVID-19. TCRdb used MiXCR to reprocess the 5' RACE reads, holding one entry per CDR3 protein. This sample has fewer than 650,000 distinct CDR3 sequences, with roughly 20% found just once. The sample comprised PBMCs or a T cell subset sorted from them (not recorded which). The receptors were gathered from an adult woman who had mild COVID-19 (a few samples of this study predate the infection). Cell type and time point are not known.

This clonotype appeared a few times. V usage is TRBV10-3 and J usage is TRBJ1-5, with a weak D call TRBD1 (6 bases). The CDR3 consists of 14 residues. Germline values: CDR1 ENHRY, CDR2 SYGVKD. V lost 10 bases and J lost 4, with 17 bases in between. DNA of the CDR3: TGTGCCACCTCGCTGGGGACAACTAATCAGCCCCAGCATTTT. Protein sequence: CATSLGTTNQPQHF.

V is TRBV6-6 and J is TRBJ2-1; D ambiguous. The CDR3 has 12 residues. V dropped 3 bases and J dropped 7 bases, with 7 bases sitting between them. Germline V gene sequence: CDR1 MNHNY, CDR2 SVGAGI (reference sequence). CDR3 coding DNA: TGTGCCAGCAGTTATAGAGTAAATGAGCAGTTCTTC. This sequence encodes CASSYRVNEQFF.

This chain uses TRBV30 with TRBJ1-2; D may be TRBD1 (6 bases). V lost 1 base to trimming and J lost 13 bases, with 19 bases between them. The CDR3 is 13 amino acids. Germline V gene sequence: CDR1 GTSNPN, CDR2 SVGIG (reference sequence). In nucleotides, the CDR3 is TGTGCCTGGAGTGAGAGGCGGGGGGCGCACGGCACCTTC. Encoded protein: CAWSERRGAHGTF.

The gene calls are TRBV18 and TRBJ1-1; D gene uncertain. In germline, CDR1 is KGHSH, CDR2 LQKENI. Trimming removed 0 bases from V and 1 base from J, with 18 bases in between. The CDR3 loop spans 18 amino acids. This CDR3 reads CASSPPSPPGAKNTEAFF. CDR3 coding DNA: TGTGCCAGCTCACCACCCTCCCCGCCGGGCGCCAAGAACACTGAAGCTTTCTTT. Full variable domain (remainder filled in from reference TRBV18 and TRBJ1-1): NAGVMQNPRHLVRRRGQEARLRCSPMKGHSHVYWYRQLPEEGLKFMVYLQKENIIDESGMPKERFSAEFPKEGPSILRIQQVVRGDSAAYFCASSPPSPPGAKNTEAFFGQGTRLTVV.

This clonotype was recorded a few times. The gene calls are TRBV7-9 and TRBJ1-3; D is unresolved. Trimming stripped 5 bases from V and 0 bases from J, with 23 bases between. The CDR3 is made up of 19 amino acids. Looked up from germline, CDR1 is SEHNR and CDR2 is FQNEAQ (reference sequence). CDR3 nucleotides: TGTGCCAGCAGCCCTCGGGCTGCCCCTTCAAATCCCTCTGGAAACACCATATATTTT. It yields the protein CASSPRAAPSNPSGNTIYF.

The rearrangement uses TRBV19 and TRBJ2-5; D is unclear. Per the germline V gene, CDR1 is LNHDA and CDR2 is SQIVND (reference sequence). The CDR3 spans 13 residues. V shed 3 bases and J shed 2 bases, with 7 bases lying between them. The CDR3 reads CASSIRRQETQYF. In DNA, the CDR3 is TGTGCCAGTAGTATTAGGCGGCAAGAGACCCAGTACTTC.

This clonotype was observed a handful of times. This chain uses TRBV10-3 with TRBJ2-3; D is unresolved. This CDR3 spans 15 amino acids. Deletions cut 3 bases from V and 1 base from J, with 11 bases between. Germline CDR1 ENHRY, CDR2 SYGVKD. CDR3 nucleotides: TGTGCCATCAGTGACCCGGGTCTCCGCACAGATACGCAGTATTTT. This codes for CAISDPGLRTDTQYF.

This clonotype was seen at least ten times. The chain uses TRBV5-4 and TRBJ1-6; unclear D gene. The CDR3 runs 16 residues. V dropped 0 bases and J dropped 7 bases, with 14 bases sitting between them. CDR1 and CDR2 from the germline V gene are SGHNT and YYREEE (reference sequence). The DNA for the CDR3 is TGTGCCAGCAGCTTGGACCCGACCCTCGCAAATTCACCCCTCCACTTT. This encodes CASSLDPTLANSPLHF.

The chain links TRBV14 to TRBJ2-7; D gene unclear. The CDR3 runs 12 residues. Trimming left V 0 bases short and J 9 bases short, with 9 bases between. Germline V gene data show CDR1 as SGHDN and CDR2 as FVKESK. The CDR3 region has the DNA TGTGCCAGCAGCCAAGAGGTCCGAGGGCAGTACTTC. Protein product: CASSQEVRGQYF.

V gene TRBV7-9 combines with J gene TRBJ2-4; the D is unclear. Germline V lookup: CDR1 SEHNR, CDR2 FQNEAQ (reference sequence). The length of the CDR3 is 12 residues. V lost 0 bases to trimming and J lost 5 bases, with 2 bases between them. The CDR3 DNA reads as TGTGCCAGCAGCTTAGCAGAAAACATTCAGTACTTC. Amino acid sequence: CASSLAENIQYF.

This clonotype was detected many times. The chain has TRBV5-1 and TRBJ2-7; 11 nucleotides agree with TRBD2. Losses at the gene ends were 2 bases for V and 5 bases for J; bases not matched to a gene: 6. Germline V gene sequence: CDR1 SGHRS, CDR2 YFSETQ. The CDR3 length is 15 residues. In nucleotides, the CDR3 is TGCGCCAGCAGCTTACTAGCGGGAGCGGGCAACGAGCAGTACTTC. Protein sequence: CASSLLAGAGNEQYF.

This chain joins TRBV12-3 or TRBV12-4 and TRBJ1-2, with a tentative D call TRBD1 (6 bases). This CDR3 is built from 16 residues. V lost 6 bases to trimming and J lost 9 bases, with 26 bases between them. CDR3 region: CASSPGIRQALSSYTF. In nucleotides, the CDR3 is TGTGCCAGCAGCCCCGGGATCCGACAGGCCTTATCGAGCTACACCTTC.

The chain joins TRBV11-3 to TRBJ2-2; the match to TRBD2 covers 8 bases. CDR1 is SGHNT, CDR2 YENEEA, per germline. V shed 3 bases and J 6 bases; nucleotides not matched to a gene: 6. The length of the CDR3 is 15 residues. CDR3 bases: TGTGCCAGCAGCTTCCCTGGCGGGAGGCCCGGGGAGCTGTTTTTT. This encodes CASSFPGGRPGELFF.

This clonotype has only a few counts. The genes are TRBV10-3 and TRBJ2-2; D possibly uses TRBD1 or TRBD2 (5 bases each). The CDR3 contains 18 residues. Trimming cost V 3 bases and J 4 bases, with 21 bases left between them. Per the germline V gene, CDR1 is ENHRY and CDR2 is SYGVKD. CDR3 in amino acids: CAISDPLSGTLATGELFF. CDR3 nucleotides: TGTGCCATCAGTGATCCCTTGTCAGGGACCCTCGCCACCGGGGAGCTGTTTTTT.

This clonotype has only a few counts. DNA of the CDR3: TGTGCCTGCTCCCCCGGACCCTCCTACGAGCAGTACTTC. Amino acids: CACSPGPSYEQYF. The chain links TRBV30 to TRBJ2-7; D is unresolved. Trimming took off 6 bases at V and 0 bases at J, with 12 bases between the two ends. The germline V gene encodes CDR1 GTSNPN and CDR2 SVGIG (reference sequence). The CDR3 spans 13 residues.

V is TRBV4-2 and J is TRBJ2-1; 9 bases line up with TRBD2. CDR3 size: 14 residues. J gave up 8 bases and V 5 bases, and 7 bases lay outside the gene matches. Germline loops: CDR1 LGHNA, CDR2 YNFKEQ. CDR3 sequence (DNA): TGTGCCAGCAGCATAAGCCGGACTAGCGATGAGCAGTTCTTC. Amino acids: CASSISRTSDEQFF.

The genes are TRBV19 and TRBJ2-2; D ambiguous. The CDR3 spans 15 residues. Germline CDR1 is LNHDA and CDR2 is SQIVND (reference sequence). V lost 2 bases and J 5 bases, leaving 12 bases between the germline ends. The CDR3 DNA sequence: TGTGCCAGTAGTATATCAGCCGTAGGGACCGGGGAGCTGTTTTTT. This sequence encodes CASSISAVGTGELFF.

There are a few counts of this clonotype. This chain uses TRBV6-4 with TRBJ1-3; maybe TRBD1 (5 bases). Germline V gene lookup returns CDR1 MRHNA and CDR2 SNTAGT. The CDR3 covers 18 residues. V shed 0 bases and J shed 0 bases, with 15 bases lying between them. The CDR3 reads CASSDSRRGQSSGNTIYF. The DNA of the CDR3 is TGTGCCAGCAGTGACTCGCGGAGGGGCCAGTCCTCTGGAAACACCATATATTTT.

The chain links TRBV4-1 to TRBJ2-1, with D maybe TRBD1 (6 bases). The germline CDR1 and CDR2 sequences are MGHRA and YSYEKL. V lost 2 bases, J lost 5 bases, and 10 bases lay in between. The CDR3 totals 14 residues. The CDR3, as DNA: TGCGCCAGCAGCCAACCCGGACAGCACAATGAGCAGTTCTTC. It translates to CASSQPGQHNEQFF.

The chain joins TRBV5-1 to TRBJ2-5; 8 bases line up with TRBD1. Losses at the gene ends were 3 bases for V and 5 bases for J; bases not matched to a gene: 6. The CDR3 loop spans 14 amino acids. Germline assignment: CDR1 SGHRS and CDR2 YFSETQ. The CDR3 here is CASSSYRGTETQYF. CDR3 coding DNA: TGCGCCAGCAGCTCTTACAGGGGGACGGAGACCCAGTACTTC.

This clonotype was detected ten times or more. This chain uses TRBV5-6 with TRBJ1-5; D possibly corresponds to TRBD1 (5 bases). V lost 0 bases and J lost 10, with 17 bases in between. This CDR3 has 15 amino acids. CDR1 and CDR2 (germline): SGHDT, YYEEEE. CDR3 protein: CASSLGVKGISPQHF. CDR3 nucleotide sequence: TGTGCCAGCAGCTTGGGGGTAAAGGGGATCAGCCCCCAGCATTTT.